Shown below are 11 T cell receptor beta chains from a single sample sequenced in a study of shared clonotypes between healthy human individuals. The data were produced by immunoSEQ multiplex PCR, yet TCRdb's version contains in-frame clones alone and is incomplete. The sample has some 1 million clones, 75% seen once. The sequenced sample consisted of memory CD4+ T cells sorted from blood. Documented subset: CD45RA-negative fraction. These receptor sequences come from a man younger than 30 in good health.

There are a few counts of this clone. The CDR3: CAWSRGQRGQPQHF. The CDR3 nucleotides are TGTGCCTGGAGTCGGGGACAGAGAGGTCAGCCCCAGCATTTT. The chain links TRBV30 to TRBJ1-5; 7 bases map to TRBD1. The CDR3 contains 14 residues. V lost 2 bases, J lost 6 bases, and 7 bases stayed unmatched. The germline CDR1 and CDR2 sequences are GTSNPN and SVGIG (reference sequence).

As for this clone: This sample also contains other DNA sequences that code for the same CDR3. The chain carries TRBV5-6 and TRBJ1-6; D is unresolved. This CDR3 is 16 amino acids long. The germline V and J ends were trimmed by 0 bases and 0 bases, with 7 bases remaining between them. Germline CDR1 reads SGHDT; CDR2 reads YYEEEE. The CDR3 region has the DNA TGTGCCAGCAGCTTGGTCGGGAGCTCCTATAATTCACCCCTCCACTTT. It is translated as CASSLVGSSYNSPLHF.

This clone was counted many times. This rearrangement joins TRBV11-3 to TRBJ2-2; no clear D gene. V was cut by 1 base and J by 0 bases, with 9 bases left in between. CDR3 length: 16 residues. The germline V gene has CDR1 SGHNT and CDR2 YENEEA. CDR3 in amino acids: CASSLGSSSNTGELFF. The DNA of the CDR3 is TGTGCCAGCAGCTTAGGGTCCAGTTCGAACACCGGGGAGCTGTTTTTT.

The V and J genes are TRBV30 and TRBJ2-2; no firm D call. Trimming left V 0 bases short and J 1 base short, with 6 bases between. The CDR3 contains 14 residues. From germline, CDR1 is GTSNPN and CDR2 SVGIG (reference sequence). The CDR3 here is CAWSVKLNTGELFF. The CDR3 DNA follows: TGTGCCTGGAGTGTTAAGCTGAACACCGGGGAGCTGTTTTTT.

V usage is TRBV7-2 and J usage is TRBJ2-3; TRBD2 aligns across 16 bases. The CDR3 has 19 residues. The V gene end was trimmed by 5 bases and the J gene end by 4 bases; junction bases not matched to a gene: 12. Per germline, CDR1 SGHTA and CDR2 FQGNSA. The CDR3 DNA follows: TGTGCCAGCAGCACACCTCCGGGACTAGCGGGAGGGCCCTCAGATACGCAGTATTTT. It codes for CASSTPPGLAGGPSDTQYF. Full variable domain (rest looked up from reference TRBV7-2 and TRBJ2-3): GAGVSQSPSNKVTEKGKDVELRCDPISGHTALYWYRQSLGQGLEFLIYFQGNSAPDKSGLPSDRFSAERTGGSVSTLTIQRTQQEDSAVYLCASSTPPGLAGGPSDTQYFGPGTRLTVL.

The J gene is TRBJ2-2, the V gene TRBV7-3, with D unresolved. V lost 5 bases and J 0 bases, leaving 10 bases between the germline ends. CDR1 and CDR2 from the germline V gene are SGHTA and FQGTGA. The CDR3 has 15 residues. DNA of the CDR3: TGTGCCAGCAGCCTTGACGGTTCGAACACCGGGGAGCTGTTTTTT. Protein: CASSLDGSNTGELFF.

In this sample, this clone turned up once. The rearrangement joins TRBV5-1 to TRBJ1-6; 10 bases are a match to TRBD1. The CDR3 consists of 20 residues. Germline V gene lookup returns CDR1 SGHRS and CDR2 YFSETQ. With V trimmed by 6 bases and J by 0 bases, 15 bases remained unmatched. CDR3 residues: CASTYFTWDRGSSYNSPLHF. DNA for the CDR3: TGCGCCAGCACGTATTTTACTTGGGACAGGGGCTCCTCCTATAATTCACCCCTCCACTTT. The variable domain in full, completed from reference TRBV5-1 and TRBJ1-6, reads KAGVTQTPRYLIKTRGQQVTLSCSPISGHRSVSWYQQTPGQGLQFLFEYFSETQRNKGNFPGRFSGRQFSNSRSEMNVSTLELGDSALYLCASTYFTWDRGSSYNSPLHFGNGTRLTVT.

This clone has more than one count but fewer than ten. The chain joins TRBV5-1 to TRBJ2-2, with a tentative D call TRBD2 (6 bases). Germline V gene sequence: CDR1 SGHRS, CDR2 YFSETQ. Deletions cut 2 bases from V and 1 base from J, with 15 bases between. The CDR3 covers 17 residues. The chain's CDR3 is CASSLITGVRNTGELFF. DNA of the CDR3: TGCGCCAGCAGCTTAATTACGGGAGTAAGGAACACCGGGGAGCTGTTTTTT.

The chain recombines TRBV4-3 with TRBJ2-1; no clear D. The CDR3 totals 13 residues. The V gene lost 0 bases and the J gene lost 8 bases, with 8 bases spanning the gap. The V gene's germline CDR1 is LGHNA and CDR2 YSLEER. CDR3 residues: CASSQDLRYEQFF. CDR3 sequence (DNA): TGCGCCAGCAGCCAAGATTTGCGTTATGAGCAGTTCTTC.

This sequence joins TRBV5-6 and TRBJ2-1; 15 nucleotides match TRBD2. CDR1 is SGHDT and CDR2 is YYEEEE in the germline V gene. J gave up 5 bases and V 4 bases, and 13 bases lay outside the gene matches. CDR3 length equals 19 residues. The CDR3: CASSEGLAGGRRFDNEQFF. For the CDR3, the DNA is TGTGCCAGCAGCGAGGGACTAGCGGGAGGAAGAAGGTTCGACAATGAGCAGTTCTTC. The whole variable domain, remainder taken from reference TRBV5-6 and TRBJ2-1, is DAGVTQSPTHLIKTRGQQVTLRCSPKSGHDTVSWYQQALGQGPQFIFQYYEEEERQRGNFPDRFSGHQFPNYSSELNVNALLLGDSALYLCASSEGLAGGRRFDNEQFFGPGTRLTVL.

This clone was seen only a few times. V is TRBV11-3 and J is TRBJ2-3; 8 bases align to TRBD2. The trim removed 5 bases at V and 6 bases at J, leaving 10 bases unmatched. CDR3 length equals 15 residues. Germline CDR1 and CDR2: SGHNT and YENEEA. The CDR3 region is CASSAAGGPRDTQYF. CDR3 coding DNA: TGTGCCAGCAGCGCGGCGGGGGGCCCCAGGGATACGCAGTATTTT.